This TCR beta chain was captured by sequencing in a study of T cell responses to AZD1222 COVID-19 vaccine. Study-wide results and caveats: Every sample of the repertoires postdated the peak T cell response. An increase in Spike-specific TCR breadth and depth was observed after two AZD1222 doses. Spike was spanned by vaccine-associated CD4 TCRs, with dominance at 160-218 and 743-854.

The table came from immunoSEQ multiplex PCR; TCRdb's copy has only in-frame clones and leaves some out. The sample has 180,000 or so clones; approximately 90% are singletons. As concerns this clone: Its antigen is unidentified.

The sequencing here drew on peripheral blood, taken on day 0 of AZD1222 vaccination. The TCR comes from an adult in good health.

The CDR3 DNA reads TGTGCCAGCAGTCAACAGGGGCCCTATGGCTACACCTTC. Encoded protein: CASSQQGPYGYTF. V is TRBV6-5 and J is TRBJ1-2; 7 bases are shared with TRBD1. Per germline, CDR1 MNHEY and CDR2 SVGAGI. The CDR3 length is 13 residues. Losses at the gene ends were 5 bases for V and 4 bases for J; bases not matched to a gene: 4.